This TCR beta chain is drawn from a study of T cell repertoires in cytomegalovirus infection. Study in general: Indications came from public TCR beta signatures; they pointed to CMV infection and to a matching HLA type.

Points on this clonotype: Its specificity is not known.

The CDR3 length is 15 residues. Deletions cut 2 bases from V and 4 bases from J, with 9 bases between. Germline V CDR1 and CDR2: MNHEY, SMNVEV (reference sequence). One entry per CDR3 protein results from TCRdb running MiXCR on the reads. The sample contains about 570,000 distinct CDR3 sequences, approximately 40% of which appear only once. The chain joins TRBV27 to TRBJ2-6; no clear D. The receptor comes from a human donor in good health (CMV status not recorded). Some clones in this sample may be carry-over from other donors' samples. This sample comprised cultured PBMCs, obtained from culture after CMV antigen stimulation. The CDR3 coding sequence is TGTGCCAGCAGTTTAGGCTCTCTAGGGGCCAACGTCCTGACTTTC. This codes for CASSLGSLGANVLTF.